This T cell receptor (beta chain) emerged from a study of T cells in localized non-small cell lung cancer. A note on this clone: No antigen is known for it.

Repertoires were generated with immunoSEQ multiplex PCR, while TCRdb's copy carries only in-frame clones and drops some. The sample has about 40,000 clones; over 75% are singletons. Whole-study results and caveats: Uninvolved adjacent lung showed peak T cell clonality, exceeding tumor.

Trimming removed 6 bases at V and 3 bases at J, with 8 bases between. The CDR3 has 13 residues. Germline V gene data show CDR1 as KGHSH and CDR2 as LQKENI. This TCR derives from a woman aged 35 to 70 with stage II lung adenocarcinoma. This rearrangement joins TRBV18 to TRBJ2-2; D remains ambiguous. Material: PBMCs, obtained before any cancer treatment. CDR3: CASSNLDTGELFF. The CDR3 region has the DNA TGTGCCAGCTCGAACCTCGACACCGGGGAGCTGTTTTTT.